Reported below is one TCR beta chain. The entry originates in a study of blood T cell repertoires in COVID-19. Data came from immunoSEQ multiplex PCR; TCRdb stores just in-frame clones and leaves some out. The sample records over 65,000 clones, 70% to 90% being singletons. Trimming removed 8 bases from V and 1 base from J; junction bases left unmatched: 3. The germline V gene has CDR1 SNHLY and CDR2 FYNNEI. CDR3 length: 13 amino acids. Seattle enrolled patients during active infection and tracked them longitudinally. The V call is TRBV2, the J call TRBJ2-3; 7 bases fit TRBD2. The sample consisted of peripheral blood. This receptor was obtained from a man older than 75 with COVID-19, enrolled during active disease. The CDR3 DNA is TGTGCCAGCGAGGCGGGGGGCACAGATACGCAGTATTTT. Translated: CASEAGGTDTQYF.